Listed below are T cell receptor beta chains from one sample, sequenced in a study of T cells in Graves' hyperthyroidism and ophthalmopathy. MiXCR, applied by TCRdb to the multiplex PCR reads, yields one record per CDR3 protein. The data hold about 480,000 distinct CDR3 sequences, with around 15% observed a single time. The sample was blood. The receptor set was obtained from a woman aged 18-35 years with Graves' hyperthyroidism. CDR3s leave out the opening cysteine and the closing phenylalanine or tryptophan. Some rows have no size entry. The others give once, few or many, or a class for an expanded clone.

ASSPGLDTDTQY	TRBJ2-3	many	TRBV11-3
ASRPSGLAGDQY	TRBJ2-5	many	TRBV12-3/TRBV12-4
ASSLTDDEQF	TRBJ2-1	NA	TRBV7-3
ASSLRFGPEYNEQF	TRBJ2-1	NA	TRBV13
ASSLRWVSTEAF	TRBJ1-1	many	TRBV11-3
SARDLREGLDEQF	TRBJ2-1	many	TRBV20-1
SVVGMDRGEKLF	TRBJ1-4	NA	TRBV29-1
ASSVGVNSYNEQF	TRBJ2-1	many	TRBV9
ASGPRSGSDTQY	TRBJ2-3	many	TRBV2
ASSLTIGIPTDTQY	TRBJ2-3	many	TRBV11-1
SARAGGVGNTIY	TRBJ1-3	many	TRBV20-1
ASSNAKSRNTEAF	TRBJ1-1	many	TRBV19
ASSFEGRQPQH	TRBJ1-5	many	TRBV5-5
ASSSALVVGNIQY	TRBJ2-4	many	TRBV19
ATGGTGQSAF	TRBJ1-1	NA	TRBV6-1
AWSLGLAGDHNEQF	TRBJ2-1	many	TRBV30
ASSLSGVVNTEAF	TRBJ1-1	NA	TRBV27
TSSFNTDTQY	TRBJ2-3	few	TRBV27
ASSLRYSGSGYTQY	TRBJ2-3	many	TRBV7-9
SAREGGAGEAF	TRBJ1-1	many	TRBV20-1
ASSLNGAQDTQY	TRBJ2-3	many	TRBV7-3
SASQSTDTQY	TRBJ2-3	many	TRBV20-1
ASSLGGQSALH	TRBJ1-6	many	TRBV7-9
SARPPSTGELF	TRBJ2-2	NA	TRBV20-1
ASTIDSEADTQY	TRBJ2-3	many	TRBV2
ASGPLGGSITDTQY	TRBJ2-3	once	TRBV19
ASSRDSDTSTDTQY	TRBJ2-3	many	TRBV11-3
ASSLAPFQGNTIY	TRBJ1-3	few	TRBV5-5
ASSLYVSGTKETQY	TRBJ2-5	NA	TRBV12-3/TRBV12-4
AWSSLPWGRVTGELF	TRBJ2-2	few	TRBV30
ASSEGETQY	TRBJ2-5	many	TRBV2
ASSQYASWEQF	TRBJ2-1	many	TRBV14
SVEDRGRRSSYNEQF	TRBJ2-1	few	TRBV29-1
ASSGTANTEAF	TRBJ1-1	many	TRBV13
ASSLVVRLAGVSWYNEQF	TRBJ2-1	NA	TRBV3-1
ASSHRGSHYGYT	TRBJ1-2	many	TRBV28
ASSPLAANTEAF	TRBJ1-1	NA	TRBV12-3/TRBV12-4
ASRSPGAGVGYT	TRBJ1-2	few	TRBV27
ASSEVHDQPYGTQY	TRBJ2-5	many	TRBV11-2
ASSHETIDYGYT	TRBJ1-2	many	TRBV18
ASNNYNEQF	TRBJ2-1	few	TRBV10-2
SCLTEHTEAF	TRBJ1-1	NA	TRBV20-1
ASSASGTGGHEQY	TRBJ2-7	few	TRBV13
SARELGGGQPQH	TRBJ1-5	many	TRBV20-1
ASSLPGVTNTGELF	TRBJ2-2	many	TRBV7-9
ASSPRTGVTNEKLF	TRBJ1-4	few	TRBV7-6